This entry describes one TCR beta chain. The antigen is undetermined. The data belong to a study of cytomegalovirus exposure and HLA in healthy donors. Study information: An earlier analysis found 95 million to 140 million unique TCR beta sequences from about 190 million T cells. Study observations and caveats: A later analysis by the authors found several of the most significant clusters apparently linked to common viral pathogens. Immune exposure information comprised only CMV serostatus.

Germline lookup yields CDR1 SEHNR and CDR2 FQNEAQ (reference sequence). Trimming shortened V by 1 base and J by 6 bases, and 25 bases separated the two germline ends. The CDR3 length is 18 residues. The primer mix had 60 Vbeta and 13 Jbeta primers. The protocol was immunoSEQ multiplex PCR, while the TCRdb copy is restricted to in-frame clones and leaves out a portion. The sample holds under 200,000 clones, 68% seen once. This chain uses TRBV7-9 with TRBJ2-7; tentatively, D is TRBD1 (5 bases). The receptor's source is a woman in her thirties or forties in good health and CMV-seropositive. The sequenced sample was PBMCs. CDR3 in DNA: TGTGCCAGCAGCTTAGTCCTCACCACTGGGCAGGGTGGCAGCGAGCAGTACTTC. It yields the protein CASSLVLTTGQGGSEQYF.